The next 28 T cell receptor beta chains were all read from a single sample in a study of cytomegalovirus exposure and HLA in healthy donors. The data were produced by immunoSEQ multiplex PCR, yet TCRdb's version contains in-frame clones alone and is incomplete. The sample contains 120,000 or so clones, approximately 81% of which appear only once. Input material: PBMCs. The source of these receptors is a woman in her twenties or thirties in good health and CMV-seronegative.

This rearrangement joins TRBV7-7 to TRBJ1-3; TRBD1 aligns across 12 bases. Unmatched junction bases numbered 4, after V lost 3 bases and J lost 4 bases. This CDR3 contains 16 residues. The germline V gene encodes CDR1 SSHAT and CDR2 FNYEAQ (reference sequence). The CDR3 coding sequence is TGTGCCAGCAGCTTGGGACAGGGGGCGTCAGGAAACACCATATATTTT. As protein: CASSLGQGASGNTIYF.

This clone was counted once. The V and J genes are TRBV10-3 and TRBJ2-5; 9 bases map to TRBD2. Germline assignment: CDR1 ENHRY and CDR2 SYGVKD. Trimming took 0 bases from V and 0 from J; bases not matched to a gene: 5. This CDR3 region has 17 residues. This chain's CDR3 is CAISESGKRGDQETQYF. In DNA, the CDR3 is TGTGCCATCAGTGAGTCGGGGAAGCGGGGGGACCAAGAGACCCAGTACTTC.

J is TRBJ1-6 and V is TRBV4-1, with D uncertain. The CDR3 spans 17 residues. Germline CDR1 is MGHRA and CDR2 is YSYEKL. Trimming shortened V by 1 base and J by 4 bases, and 14 bases separated the two germline ends. CDR3 in DNA: TGCGCCAGCAGCCAAGTCACGGGATTATCTTATAATTCACCCCTCCACTTT. As protein: CASSQVTGLSYNSPLHF.

This chain uses TRBV29-1 with TRBJ1-1; D might be TRBD1 (5 bases). The V and J ends lost 7 bases and 7 bases respectively, with 13 bases between them. The CDR3 length is 11 residues. In germline, CDR1 is SQVTM, CDR2 ANQGSEA. The CDR3 sequence is CSAKQEIEAFF. The DNA of the CDR3 is TGCAGCGCCAAACAGGAGATTGAAGCTTTCTTT.

This chain uses TRBV30 with TRBJ2-5; 7 bases are shared with TRBD1. Germline values: CDR1 GTSNPN, CDR2 SVGIG (reference sequence). The CDR3 has 14 amino acids. The V gene end was trimmed by 0 bases and the J gene end by 7 bases; junction bases not matched to a gene: 8. This CDR3 is CAWSVRQGVGTQYF. In DNA form, the CDR3 reads TGTGCCTGGAGTGTACGGCAGGGGGTTGGGACCCAGTACTTC.

The chain carries TRBV4-1 and TRBJ1-4, with TRBD1 matching over 7 bases. CDR3 size: 15 residues. Germline CDR1 is MGHRA and CDR2 is YSYEKL. With 2 bases clipped from V and 6 bases from J, the junction kept 6 bases outside the gene matches. As DNA, the CDR3 is TGCGCCAGCAGCCAACCACAGGGGCGATATGAAAAACTGTTTTTT. Translating gives CASSQPQGRYEKLFF.

This clone came up once. The chain combines TRBV19 with TRBJ2-3, with TRBD2 identical over 7 bases. From germline, CDR1 is LNHDA and CDR2 SQIVND (reference sequence). This CDR3 spans 17 amino acids. V trimming: 5 bases; J trimming: 0 bases; junction bases outside the gene matches: 11. CDR3 loop: CASSRQGGSSSTDTQYF. The CDR3 nucleotides read TGTGCCAGTAGTCGCCAGGGAGGGTCCTCTAGCACAGATACGCAGTATTTT.

The chain is built from TRBV25-1 and TRBJ2-7; 7 nucleotides line up with TRBD1. The CDR3 is 13 residues long. The V and J ends lost 4 bases and 4 bases, in that order; junction bases with no gene match: 4. Germline V CDR1 and CDR2: MGHDK, SYGVNS. CDR3 in DNA: TGTGCCAGCAGTGGGGGACAGCCTTACGAGCAGTACTTC. Protein product: CASSGGQPYEQYF.

The gene calls are TRBV5-4 and TRBJ1-6, with D perhaps TRBD1 (5 bases). Germline CDR1 and CDR2: SGHNT and YYREEE (reference sequence). The V and J ends lost 0 bases and 3 bases respectively, with 10 bases between them. The CDR3 is 16 amino acids. Written as DNA, the CDR3 is TGTGCCAGCAGCTTGGACAGGTCCCGCTATAATTCACCCCTCCACTTT. It codes for CASSLDRSRYNSPLHF.

This chain joins TRBV7-9 and TRBJ2-1; 9 bases fit TRBD1. Germline CDR1 and CDR2: SEHNR and FQNEAQ (reference sequence). This CDR3 region has 13 residues. V shed 4 bases, J shed 6 bases, and the junction held 1 base outside the gene matches. The CDR3 sequence: CASSWTGVNEQFF. The CDR3 bases are TGTGCCAGCAGCTGGACAGGGGTCAATGAGCAGTTCTTC.

The rearrangement links TRBV5-8 to TRBJ2-7; 9 positions match TRBD1. With V trimmed by 1 base and J by 2 bases, 4 bases remained unmatched. This CDR3 is 15 amino acids long. In germline, CDR1 is SGHTS, CDR2 YDEGEE. CDR3 sequence (DNA): TGTGCCAGCAGCTTGACCGGGACAGGGCCCTACGAGCAGTACTTC. This gives the protein CASSLTGTGPYEQYF.

V and J are TRBV2 and TRBJ2-5, with 16 bases lining up with TRBD2. The CDR3 extends over 16 amino acids. V shed 7 bases, J shed 4 bases, and the junction held 6 bases outside the gene matches. Germline lookup yields CDR1 SNHLY and CDR2 FYNNEI. CDR3 DNA: TGTGCCAGCATTAGGGGACTAGCGGGGGGGCTAGAGACCCAGTACTTC. It specifies CASIRGLAGGLETQYF.

V gene TRBV19 combines with J gene TRBJ2-3, with a weak D call TRBD2 (6 bases). The germline gives CDR1 LNHDA, CDR2 SQIVND (reference sequence). The germline V and J ends were trimmed by 2 bases and 0 bases, with 12 bases remaining between them. This CDR3 is built from 16 residues. CDR3 in DNA: TGTGCCAGTAGTATACTGGAGGGCACTAGCACAGATACGCAGTATTTT. Protein sequence: CASSILEGTSTDTQYF. The full variable domain, rest sourced from reference TRBV19 and TRBJ2-3, is DGGITQSPKYLFRKEGQNVTLSCEQNLNHDAMYWYRQDPGQGLRLIYYSQIVNDFQKGDIAEGYSVSREKKESFPLTVTSAQKNPTAFYLCASSILEGTSTDTQYFGPGTRLTVL.

This clone has only a few counts. The chain couples TRBV20-1 to TRBJ1-1; maybe TRBD1 (5 bases). The CDR3 has 11 residues. From germline, CDR1 is DFQATT and CDR2 SNEGSKA (reference sequence). V dropped 7 bases and J dropped 3 bases, with 9 bases sitting between them. CDR3 protein: CSGGRDTEAFF. CDR3 DNA: TGCAGTGGGGGCAGGGACACTGAAGCTTTCTTT.

The chain uses TRBV7-9 and TRBJ2-1; D may be TRBD2 (6 bases). V was trimmed by 4 bases and J by 0 bases, leaving 13 bases between them. CDR3 length: 16 residues. Germline loops: CDR1 SEHNR, CDR2 FQNEAQ (reference sequence). The CDR3 reads CASSSSGGISYNEQFF. The CDR3 nucleotides read TGTGCCAGCAGCTCAAGTGGGGGGATCTCCTACAATGAGCAGTTCTTC.

J is TRBJ1-6 and V is TRBV5-5, with D possibly TRBD1 on 5 matching bases. V gave up 4 bases and J gave up 7 bases, with 12 bases separating them. Per the germline V gene, CDR1 is SGHKS and CDR2 is YYEKEE (reference sequence). The CDR3 is 14 amino acids. The CDR3, as DNA: TGTGCCAGCAGCCGGGGGGAGCTGAATTCACCCCTCCACTTT. Translated: CASSRGELNSPLHF.

Of note for this clone: This specimen includes other DNA sequences encoding the same CDR3. This chain connects TRBV29-1 to TRBJ2-1; 16 positions match TRBD2. CDR3 size: 17 residues. With 3 bases clipped from V and 0 bases from J, the junction kept 2 bases outside the gene matches. In germline, CDR1 is SQVTM, CDR2 ANQGSEA. This chain's CDR3 is CSVEGLAGGSSYNEQFF. Here the CDR3 DNA reads TGCAGCGTTGAGGGACTAGCGGGGGGGAGCTCCTACAATGAGCAGTTCTTC.

The chain is built from TRBV6-1 and TRBJ1-2; D may be TRBD1 (5 bases). V lost 2 bases to trimming and J lost 0 bases, with 13 bases between them. The CDR3 length is 16 residues. Germline V gives CDR1 MNHNS, CDR2 SASEGT. DNA of the CDR3: TGTGCCAGCAGTGAACTCAGGACACCAGCTAACTATGGCTACACCTTC. This gives the protein CASSELRTPANYGYTF.

The count of this clone is one. This chain links TRBV27 with TRBJ2-7, with 8 bases aligning to TRBD1. In germline, CDR1 is MNHEY, CDR2 SMNVEV (reference sequence). This CDR3 has 14 amino acids. The V segment lost 4 bases and the J segment 3 bases; nucleotides outside the gene matches: 5. CDR3 sequence: CASSYDRGGYEQYF. The CDR3 coding sequence is TGTGCCAGCAGTTATGACAGGGGCGGCTACGAGCAGTACTTC.

The chain joins TRBV19 to TRBJ1-2, with 8 bases lining up with TRBD1. The V gene end was trimmed by 8 bases and the J gene end by 3 bases; junction bases not matched to a gene: 8. Germline V gene lookup returns CDR1 LNHDA and CDR2 SQIVND (reference sequence). The CDR3 runs to 14 residues. The CDR3 DNA sequence: TGTGCCAGTTCCCCTGGGACAGGCCACTATGGCTACACCTTC. Encoded protein: CASSPGTGHYGYTF.

The chain has TRBV6-1 and TRBJ2-3; TRBD2 matches at 14 bases. In germline, CDR1 is MNHNS, CDR2 SASEGT. The CDR3 contains 14 residues. V lost 11 bases, J lost 3 bases, and 4 bases stayed unmatched. The CDR3 bases are TGTGCCGGGAGACTAGCGGGGGGGACAGATACGCAGTATTTT. This translates into CAGRLAGGTDTQYF.

The V call is TRBV6-5, the J call TRBJ1-1, with D tentatively TRBD1 (5 bases). The CDR3 is 13 residues long. V was clipped by 6 bases and J by 7 bases, with 15 bases between them. The V gene's germline CDR1 is MNHEY and CDR2 SVGAGI. The CDR3 reads CASSNPGGSEAFF. CDR3 nucleotides: TGTGCCAGCAGCAACCCGGGGGGGAGTGAAGCTTTCTTT.

V is TRBV5-1 and J is TRBJ1-2; 11 nucleotides line up with TRBD1. The CDR3 has 14 residues. V was clipped by 3 bases and J by 3 bases; unmatched bases: 1. Germline V gene lookup returns CDR1 SGHRS and CDR2 YFSETQ. For the CDR3, the DNA is TGCGCCAGCAGCTGGACAGGGGGCGACTATGGCTACACCTTC. Translated: CASSWTGGDYGYTF.

This clone came up once. The CDR3 coding sequence is TGTGCCAGCAGCCAAGATACAGGGATGGGCACAGATACGCAGTATTTT. Protein product: CASSQDTGMGTDTQYF. The chain has TRBV14 and TRBJ2-3; tentative D call: TRBD1 (6 bases). V was clipped by 0 bases and J by 1 base, with 11 bases between them. This CDR3 is 16 amino acids long. Germline lookup yields CDR1 SGHDN and CDR2 FVKESK.

As DNA, the CDR3 is TGTGCCAGCAGCGACCCACAGGGGGCGGGGGAGCAGTACTTC. This codes for CASSDPQGAGEQYF. V is TRBV7-2 and J is TRBJ2-7, with 9 bases identical to TRBD1. Trimming removed 5 bases from V and 7 bases from J; junction bases left unmatched: 9. Germline V gene sequence: CDR1 SGHTA, CDR2 FQGNSA. This CDR3 contains 14 residues.

This sequence joins TRBV4-3 and TRBJ2-2; 7 bases align to TRBD2. This CDR3 comprises 15 residues. Germline trimming cut 6 bases from V and 11 bases from J; bases unmatched to any gene: 15. The germline V gene encodes CDR1 LGHNA and CDR2 YSLEER. The CDR3 region has the DNA TGCGCCAGCAGTCGGGTGGGGAGCGGGGCGGGAGAGCTGTTTTTT. Residues: CASSRVGSGAGELFF.

The chain is built from TRBV18 and TRBJ1-1; 8 bases map to TRBD1. The CDR3 contains 17 residues. Per germline, CDR1 KGHSH and CDR2 LQKENI. Trimming removed 2 bases from V and 7 bases from J; junction bases left unmatched: 15. The CDR3 spells CASSPGGQGLYSGEAFF. CDR3 nucleotide sequence: TGTGCCAGCTCACCAGGAGGACAGGGACTTTATTCTGGTGAAGCTTTCTTT.

The J gene is TRBJ1-3, the V gene TRBV5-1; D unclear. Trimming took off 6 bases at V and 0 bases at J, with 7 bases between the two ends. The CDR3 is made up of 13 amino acids. Germline V lookup: CDR1 SGHRS, CDR2 YFSETQ. The CDR3 DNA sequence: TGCGCCAGCAAAGAGGCCTCTGGAAACACCATATATTTT. Amino acids: CASKEASGNTIYF. The whole variable domain, filled in from reference TRBV5-1 and TRBJ1-3, reads KAGVTQTPRYLIKTRGQQVTLSCSPISGHRSVSWYQQTPGQGLQFLFEYFSETQRNKGNFPGRFSGRQFSNSRSEMNVSTLELGDSALYLCASKEASGNTIYFGEGSWLTVV.